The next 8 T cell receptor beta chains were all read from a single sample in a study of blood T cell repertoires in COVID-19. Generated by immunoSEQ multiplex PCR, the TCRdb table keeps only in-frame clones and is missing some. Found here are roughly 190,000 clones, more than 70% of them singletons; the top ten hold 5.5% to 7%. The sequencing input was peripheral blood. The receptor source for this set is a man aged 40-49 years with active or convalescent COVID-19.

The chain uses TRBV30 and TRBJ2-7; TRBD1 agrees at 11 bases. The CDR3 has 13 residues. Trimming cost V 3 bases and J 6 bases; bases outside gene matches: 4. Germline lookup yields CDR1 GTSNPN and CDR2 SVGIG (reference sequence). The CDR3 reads CAWSRTGGGEQYF. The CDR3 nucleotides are TGTGCCTGGAGCAGGACAGGGGGCGGCGAGCAGTACTTC.

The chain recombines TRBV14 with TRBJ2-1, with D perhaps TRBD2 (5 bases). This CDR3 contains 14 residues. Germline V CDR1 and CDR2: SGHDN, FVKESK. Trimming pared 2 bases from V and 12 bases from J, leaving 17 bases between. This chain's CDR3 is CASSQNQVQAGQFF. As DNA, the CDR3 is TGTGCCAGCAGCCAAAATCAAGTGCAGGCGGGGCAGTTCTTC.

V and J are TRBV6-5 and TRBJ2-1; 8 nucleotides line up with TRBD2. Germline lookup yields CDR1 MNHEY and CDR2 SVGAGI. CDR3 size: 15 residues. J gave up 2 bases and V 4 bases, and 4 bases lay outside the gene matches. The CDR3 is CASSLRGGPYNEQFF. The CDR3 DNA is TGTGCCAGCAGTTTACGGGGGGGGCCCTACAATGAGCAGTTCTTC.

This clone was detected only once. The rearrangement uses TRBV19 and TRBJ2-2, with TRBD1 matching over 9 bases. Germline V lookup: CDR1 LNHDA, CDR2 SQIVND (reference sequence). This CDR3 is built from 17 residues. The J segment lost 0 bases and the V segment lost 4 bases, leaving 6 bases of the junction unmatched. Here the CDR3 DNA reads TGTGCCAGTAGTACGGGACAGGGAAGATCGAACACCGGGGAGCTGTTTTTT. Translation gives CASSTGQGRSNTGELFF.

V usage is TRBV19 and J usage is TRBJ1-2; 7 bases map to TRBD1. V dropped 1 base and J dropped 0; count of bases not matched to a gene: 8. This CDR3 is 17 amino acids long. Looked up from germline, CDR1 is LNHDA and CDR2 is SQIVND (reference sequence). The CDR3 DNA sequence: TGTGCCAGTAGTATAGTACTGCGGGACAGCGCTAACTATGGCTACACCTTC. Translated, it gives CASSIVLRDSANYGYTF.

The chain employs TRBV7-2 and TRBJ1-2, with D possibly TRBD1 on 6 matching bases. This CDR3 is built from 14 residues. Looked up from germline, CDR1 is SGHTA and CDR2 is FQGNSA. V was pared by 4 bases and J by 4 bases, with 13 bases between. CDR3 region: CASSSTRGAYGYTF. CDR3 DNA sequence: TGTGCCAGCAGCTCGACCAGGGGAGCCTATGGCTACACCTTC. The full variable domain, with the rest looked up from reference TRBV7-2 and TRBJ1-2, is GAGVSQSPSNKVTEKGKDVELRCDPISGHTALYWYRQSLGQGLEFLIYFQGNSAPDKSGLPSDRFSAERTGGSVSTLTIQRTQQEDSAVYLCASSSTRGAYGYTFGSGTRLTVV.

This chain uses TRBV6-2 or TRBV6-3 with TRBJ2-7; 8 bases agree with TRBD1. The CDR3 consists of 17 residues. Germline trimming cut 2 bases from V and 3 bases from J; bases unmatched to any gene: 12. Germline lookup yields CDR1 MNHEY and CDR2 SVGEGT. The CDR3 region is CASSYPAGTGNIYEQYF. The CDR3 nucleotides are TGTGCCAGCAGTTACCCAGCCGGGACAGGAAATATCTACGAGCAGTACTTC.

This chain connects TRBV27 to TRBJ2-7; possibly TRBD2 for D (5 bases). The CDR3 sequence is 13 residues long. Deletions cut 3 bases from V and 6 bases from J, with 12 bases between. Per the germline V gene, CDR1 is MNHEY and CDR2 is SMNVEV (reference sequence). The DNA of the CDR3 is TGTGCCAGCAGTTTCGCGGTCGGAGGCGAGCAGTACTTC. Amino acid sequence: CASSFAVGGEQYF.